The 18 T cell receptor beta chains below come from one sample, sequenced in a study of shared clonotypes between healthy human individuals. Clones were read by immunoSEQ multiplex PCR, and TCRdb kept only the in-frame ones, dropping some. The table shows around 2.3 million clones, with almost 96% occurring only once. Source material: naive CD4+ T cells sorted from blood. Subset denoted: CD45RA+ positively selected. The receptors were sampled from a man in his late teens or twenties in good health.

The chain combines TRBV28 with TRBJ1-6, with a tentative D call TRBD1 (5 bases). Per germline, CDR1 MDHEN and CDR2 SYDVKM. This CDR3 comprises 18 residues. Trimming cost V 6 bases and J 0 bases, with 18 bases left between them. The CDR3 coding sequence is TGTGCCAGCAGGCCCCTGGGGGTTAGGGACTCCTATAATTCACCCCTCCACTTT. Protein: CASRPLGVRDSYNSPLHF.

J is TRBJ1-3 and V is TRBV6-6; D is undetermined. Trimming removed 4 bases at V and 4 bases at J, with 5 bases between. CDR1 and CDR2 (germline): MNHNY, SVGAGI (reference sequence). The CDR3 is made up of 12 amino acids. The CDR3 bases are TGTGCCAGCAGTTCCATGGGAAACACCATATATTTT. The encoded protein is CASSSMGNTIYF.

The CDR3 loop is CASSAPSGGFTDTQYF. In nucleotides, the CDR3 is TGTGCCAGCAGTGCCCCTAGCGGGGGGTTCACAGATACGCAGTATTTT. The V and J genes are TRBV6-1 and TRBJ2-3; 11 positions match TRBD2. The CDR3 has 16 residues. J was trimmed by 2 bases and V by 4 bases; bases with no gene match: 5. CDR1 MNHNS and CDR2 SASEGT come from the germline V gene.

V is TRBV6-5 and J is TRBJ1-2; the D gene is possibly TRBD1 (5 bases). The CDR3 extends over 14 amino acids. Germline V gene lookup returns CDR1 MNHEY and CDR2 SVGAGI. Trimming pared 4 bases from V and 4 bases from J, leaving 13 bases between. CDR3 in DNA: TGTGCCAGCAGTTCCTTGGGGGTGAGCTATGGCTACACCTTC. Translation: CASSSLGVSYGYTF.

The genes are TRBV11-2 and TRBJ2-7; TRBD1 matches 12 bases. V lost 6 bases and J lost 6; bases outside the gene matches: 9. This CDR3 is built from 15 residues. Germline lookup yields CDR1 SGHAT and CDR2 FQNNGV. CDR3 sequence reads: CASRLGTGGLSEQYF. The DNA for the CDR3 is TGTGCCAGCAGGTTGGGGACAGGGGGCTTAAGCGAGCAGTACTTC.

The chain has TRBV5-1 and TRBJ2-5; 10 nucleotides match TRBD2. The germline V gene encodes CDR1 SGHRS and CDR2 YFSETQ. Trimming cost V 4 bases and J 2 bases; bases outside gene matches: 14. The CDR3 totals 18 residues. The CDR3 reads CASSPGSVAGGRQETQYF. CDR3 in DNA: TGCGCCAGCAGCCCAGGGTCGGTAGCGGGAGGTCGGCAAGAGACCCAGTACTTC.

The rearrangement links TRBV28 to TRBJ1-5; 9 nucleotides align to TRBD1. Trimming at V came to 6 bases and at J to 4 bases, leaving 1 base not matched to a gene. The CDR3 runs to 13 residues. Per the germline V gene, CDR1 is MDHEN and CDR2 is SYDVKM. CDR3 DNA sequence: TGTGCCAGCAGCGGACAGGGGAATCAGCCCCAGCATTTT. Protein sequence: CASSGQGNQPQHF.

The CDR3 loop is CAWRTGITEAFF. CDR3 sequence (DNA): TGTGCCTGGAGAACAGGGATCACTGAAGCTTTCTTT. The rearrangement uses TRBV30 and TRBJ1-1; D may be TRBD1 (6 bases). The CDR3 spans 12 residues. V gave up 3 bases and J gave up 4 bases, with 9 bases separating them. CDR1 is GTSNPN and CDR2 is SVGIG in the germline V gene (reference sequence).

V gene TRBV5-5 combines with J gene TRBJ1-3; 9 nucleotides match TRBD1. Germline loops: CDR1 SGHKS, CDR2 YYEKEE (reference sequence). Trimming removed 5 bases from V and 2 bases from J; junction bases left unmatched: 5. The CDR3 sequence is 15 residues long. CDR3 loop: CASRRGDRAGNTIYF. The CDR3 DNA reads as TGTGCCAGCAGGAGGGGGGACAGGGCTGGAAACACCATATATTTT.

This chain links TRBV18 with TRBJ1-4, with no clear D. The CDR3 is 15 amino acids. The germline CDR1 and CDR2 sequences are KGHSH and LQKENI. Trimming removed 2 bases from V and 0 bases from J, with 7 bases in between. This CDR3 reads CASSPSSTTNEKLFF. The CDR3 DNA reads as TGTGCCAGCTCACCATCAAGTACAACTAATGAAAAACTGTTTTTT.

This chain uses TRBV10-3 with TRBJ2-5, with a tentative D call TRBD1 (5 bases). The CDR3 loop spans 15 amino acids. Per the germline V gene, CDR1 is ENHRY and CDR2 is SYGVKD. V was cut by 2 bases and J by 4 bases, with 14 bases left in between. CDR3 protein: CAISERTSTAETQYF. The CDR3, as DNA: TGTGCCATCAGTGAGCGGACATCAACGGCAGAGACCCAGTACTTC.

This sequence joins TRBV28 and TRBJ1-1; perhaps TRBD1 as D (5 bases). Germline values: CDR1 MDHEN, CDR2 SYDVKM. The CDR3 totals 12 residues. V lost 2 bases, J lost 9 bases, and 10 bases lay in between. CDR3 nucleotides: TGTGCCAGCAGTTTAGACAGCTTAAAAGCTTTCTTT. Translation: CASSLDSLKAFF. Filled out from reference TRBV28 and TRBJ1-1, the complete variable domain reads DVKVTQSSRYLVKRTGEKVFLECVQDMDHENMFWYRQDPGLGLRLIYFSYDVKMKEKGDIPEGYSVSREKKERFSLILESASTNQTSMYLCASSLDSLKAFFGQGTRLTVV.

This clone has just one count. The same CDR3 can be traced to other DNA sequences in this sample. The genes are TRBV30 and TRBJ2-7; 12 nucleotides align to TRBD2. The CDR3 contains 14 residues. The V gene end was trimmed by 2 bases and the J gene end by 7 bases; junction bases not matched to a gene: 6. Germline CDR1 and CDR2: GTSNPN and SVGIG (reference sequence). The CDR3 DNA reads TGTGCCTGGAGTTCGGGACTAGCGGGCCTGGAGCAGTACTTC. Encoded protein: CAWSSGLAGLEQYF.

The rearrangement uses TRBV5-4 and TRBJ2-6; 7 nucleotides align to TRBD1. The CDR3 loop spans 18 amino acids. The germline gives CDR1 SGHNT, CDR2 YYREEE (reference sequence). Trimming cost V 2 bases and J 2 bases; bases outside gene matches: 10. In DNA form, the CDR3 reads TGTGCCAGCAGCTTAAGTCTTATACAGGGGACTGGGGCCAACGTCCTGACTTTC. It translates to CASSLSLIQGTGANVLTF.

The chain couples TRBV7-9 to TRBJ1-2; D is unresolved. The germline V gene has CDR1 SEHNR and CDR2 FQNEAQ (reference sequence). The CDR3 runs 14 residues. V lost 4 bases and J 3 bases, leaving 12 bases between the germline ends. The CDR3 DNA reads TGTGCCAGCAGCTCCCGGCAGTTCGACTATGGCTACACCTTC. This gives the protein CASSSRQFDYGYTF.

This clone has only a few counts. Other DNA sequences in the same sample also yield this CDR3. This chain connects TRBV5-1 to TRBJ2-7; TRBD1 matches 11 bases. The CDR3 totals 14 residues. V lost 3 bases and J lost 2; bases outside the gene matches: 1. From germline, CDR1 is SGHRS and CDR2 YFSETQ. DNA of the CDR3: TGCGCCAGCAGCTCGGGACAGGGGGCCTACGAGCAGTACTTC. It translates to CASSSGQGAYEQYF. The full variable domain, its missing parts supplied by reference TRBV5-1 and TRBJ2-7, is KAGVTQTPRYLIKTRGQQVTLSCSPISGHRSVSWYQQTPGQGLQFLFEYFSETQRNKGNFPGRFSGRQFSNSRSEMNVSTLELGDSALYLCASSSGQGAYEQYFGPGTRLTVT.

This clone showed up just a few times. Other DNA variants within this sample encode the same CDR3. The chain employs TRBV18 and TRBJ2-1; the D call may be TRBD1 or TRBD2 (5 bases each). With 1 base removed from V and 8 bases from J, the gap between germline ends came to 6 bases. The germline CDR1 and CDR2 sequences are KGHSH and LQKENI. The length of the CDR3 is 12 residues. CDR3 sequence reads: CASSPLGDEQFF. The CDR3 region has the DNA TGTGCCAGCTCACCACTGGGGGATGAGCAGTTCTTC.

The chain couples TRBV6-1 to TRBJ1-2; D call uncertain. The ends were cut back, 5 bases at V and 4 bases at J, with 17 bases in the middle. The CDR3 loop spans 15 amino acids. CDR1 is MNHNS and CDR2 is SASEGT in the germline V gene. The DNA for the CDR3 is TGTGCCAGCAGTACAGAACTTTCGCGCACCTATGGCTACACCTTC. It yields the protein CASSTELSRTYGYTF.